A selection of T cell receptor beta chains follows, all from one sample in a study of T-cell memory formation after mild COVID-19. TCRdb independently ran MiXCR on the 5' RACE reads; one entry per CDR3 protein. Among about 140,000 distinct CDR3 sequences listed, 11% to 15% were seen once. The sequenced sample was PBMCs or a T cell subset sorted from them (not recorded which). These receptors came from an adult woman who had mild COVID-19 (a few samples of this study predate the infection). Cell type and time point are not known. Both conserved end residues are part of each CDR3. The order of the fields is D gene, J gene, clone size, V gene, CDR3 length, CDR3 DNA, CDR3 protein. The D gene is left open where the match is weak. Size values are once, few and many counts, or a class for expanded clones, and some rows have none.

>TRBD1|TRBJ1-2|NA|TRBV24-1|14
TGTGCCACCAGTGATCCCGGGACAGGGTATGGCTACACCTTC
CATSDPGTGYGYTF
>TRBD1|TRBJ1-1|few|TRBV6-5|16
TGTGCCAGCAGTTACTCGGGACAGGGGGCTGACACTGAAGCTTTCTTT
CASSYSGQGADTEAFF
>TRBD2|TRBJ2-7|NA|TRBV6-2/TRBV6-3|17
TGTGCCAGCAGTCAACGGACTAGCCCCGTGAGTACCTACGAGCAGTACTTC
CASSQRTSPVSTYEQYF
>TRBD2|TRBJ2-7|few|TRBV7-9|14
TGTGCCAGCAGCCACGTGACGGGGGAGGGCGAGCAGTACTTC
CASSHVTGEGEQYF
>NA|TRBJ2-2|NA|TRBV20-1|14
TGCAGTGTAACCGGGACTGAAAACACCGGGGAGCTGTTTTTT
CSVTGTENTGELFF
>TRBD2|TRBJ2-7|few|TRBV11-2|13
TGTGCCAGCGCAGGGACTAGAGATTACGAGCAGTACTTC
CASAGTRDYEQYF
>TRBD1|TRBJ1-4|few|TRBV9|18
TGTGCCAGCAGCCTGACAGGGAGCGAGCCCGCAACTAATGAAAAACTGTTTTTT
CASSLTGSEPATNEKLFF
>NA|TRBJ1-2|NA|TRBV12-3/TRBV12-4|13
TGTGCCAGCAGTTTAGCCACCTTCTATGGCTACACCTTC
CASSLATFYGYTF
>TRBD2|TRBJ2-1|NA|TRBV7-9|15
TGTGCCAGCCAGGGGCTAGCGGGGGCCTACAATGAGCAGTTCTTC
CASQGLAGAYNEQFF
>NA|TRBJ2-1|NA|TRBV12-3/TRBV12-4|15
TGTGCCAGCAGTTTAGGTTTCGGGGCAGTGAATGAGCAGTTCTTC
CASSLGFGAVNEQFF
>TRBD1|TRBJ1-1|NA|TRBV27|19
TGTGCCAGCAGTTTATCGCCGGGACAGGGAACCCCCCAGAACACTGAAGCTTTCTTT
CASSLSPGQGTPQNTEAFF
>NA|TRBJ2-7|few|TRBV5-5|13
TGTGCCAGCAGCTCCTGGACAGTCTACGAGCAGTACTTC
CASSSWTVYEQYF
>TRBD2|TRBJ2-5|many|TRBV20-1|16
TGCAGTGCAATCGGACTAGCGGGGGGGCTTTGGGAGACCCAGTACTTC
CSAIGLAGGLWETQYF
>NA|TRBJ2-7|many|TRBV7-6|13
TGTGCCAGCAGCTTCTCACCGGACTACGAGCAGTACTTC
CASSFSPDYEQYF
>NA|TRBJ1-6|NA|TRBV7-6|14
TGTGCCAGCAGCTTGACAGGCCCTAATTCACCCCTCCACTTT
CASSLTGPNSPLHF
>TRBD1|TRBJ2-7|few|TRBV4-1|16
TGCGCCAGCAGCCAGGATGCCGGGACAGGGGCCTACGAGCAGTACTTC
CASSQDAGTGAYEQYF
>NA|TRBJ2-6|NA|TRBV5-6|15
TGTGCCAGCAGCTTGGAGGACCGGGGGGCCAACGTCCTGACTTTC
CASSLEDRGANVLTF
>TRBD2|TRBJ2-1|few|TRBV7-6|19
TGTGCCAGCAGCTTCCCAAACAAAACTAGCGGGAGCCGGTCGAGTGAGCAGTTCTTC
CASSFPNKTSGSRSSEQFF
>TRBD1|TRBJ2-3|few|TRBV29-1|15
TGCAGCGTGGAGAGCGGGACAGGGTTCACAGATACGCAGTATTTT
CSVESGTGFTDTQYF
>TRBD2|TRBJ2-1|few|TRBV4-1|17
TGCGCCAGCAGCCAAGAGTTTGAGACTAGCGGCCACAATGAGCAGTTCTTC
CASSQEFETSGHNEQFF
>NA|TRBJ2-1|few|TRBV12-3/TRBV12-4|13
TGTGCCAGCAGCCTCGGGGTAGCTCATGAGCAGTTCTTC
CASSLGVAHEQFF
>TRBD1|TRBJ1-1|NA|TRBV6-1|13
TGTGCCAGCAGCACTACAGGGGTCCTTGAAGCTTTCTTT
CASSTTGVLEAFF
>TRBD1|TRBJ1-2|few|TRBV7-2|13
TGTGCCAGCAGATTGGACAGGGCTGATGGCTACACCTTC
CASRLDRADGYTF
>NA|TRBJ2-7|few|TRBV12-3/TRBV12-4|11
TGTGCCAGCAGCCCAGCCCACGAGCAGTACTTC
CASSPAHEQYF
>NA|TRBJ2-3|NA|TRBV12-3/TRBV12-4|13
TGTGCCAGCTGTTTCCAGGGCACAGATACGCTGTATTTT
CASCFQGTDTLYF
>NA|TRBJ1-5|few|TRBV10-3|13
TGTGCCATCAGTGACAGGGGCAATCAGCCCCAGCATTTT
CAISDRGNQPQHF
>NA|TRBJ2-5|NA|TRBV24-1|16
TGTGCCACCAGTGACCCGACAGGGCTGGCGGGGGAGACCCAGTACTTC
CATSDPTGLAGETQYF
>TRBD1|TRBJ2-5|few|TRBV10-3|16
TGTGCCATCAGTCCGGACAGGGGGCCTGACCAAGAGACCCAGTACTTC
CAISPDRGPDQETQYF
>TRBD1|TRBJ2-2|few|TRBV9|18
TGTGCCAGCAGCGATGAGGGGGCCCCCCGCCTGAACACCGGGGAGCTGTTTTTT
CASSDEGAPRLNTGELFF
>NA|TRBJ1-1|few|TRBV5-6|14
TGTGCCAGCAGCTTTTTGGGGGGAAACACTGAAGCTTTCTTT
CASSFLGGNTEAFF
>TRBD2|TRBJ2-7|few|TRBV20-1|12
TGCAGTGGGCGGGACTATACCTACGAGCAGTACTTC
CSGRDYTYEQYF
>NA|TRBJ1-2|NA|TRBV6-2/TRBV6-3|11
TGTGCCAGCAGTGATGACCGTGGCTACACCTTC
CASSDDRGYTF
>NA|TRBJ2-1|NA|TRBV7-2|15
TGTGCCAGCAGCTATACTGACACAGATCGGGATGAGCAGTTCTTC
CASSYTDTDRDEQFF
>TRBD1|TRBJ1-4|NA|TRBV20-1|15
TGCAGTGCCATCCACAGGGGGCGGAAGCCTGAAAAACTGTTTTTT
CSAIHRGRKPEKLFF
>NA|TRBJ2-2|once|TRBV9|13
TGTGCCAGCACCAGGGGGAACACCGGGGAGCTGTTTTTT
CASTRGNTGELFF
>NA|TRBJ1-4|few|TRBV20-1|13
TGCAGTGCTAGAGATCATAGTAGGGAAAAACTGTTTTTT
CSARDHSREKLFF
>TRBD2|TRBJ2-1|NA|TRBV4-3|15
TGCGCCAGCAGCTCTGGTTCTAGCGGATACAATGAGCAGTTCTTC
CASSSGSSGYNEQFF
>TRBD1|TRBJ1-1|few|TRBV12-3/TRBV12-4|11
TGTGCCAGCACCTTACAGGGGGAAGCTTTCTTT
CASTLQGEAFF
>TRBD2|TRBJ2-3|few|TRBV11-3|18
TGTGCCAGCAGCTTAAGCGGGGAGCCCATCGGACTCACAGATACGCAGTATTTT
CASSLSGEPIGLTDTQYF
>NA|TRBJ2-5|few|TRBV29-1|14
TGCAGCGTTGAAGAGGGGGCCCTCCAAGAGACCCAGTACTTC
CSVEEGALQETQYF
>NA|TRBJ2-1|NA|TRBV29-1|16
TGCAGCGCCGAGGGGGACGGGCCTGACCGCTACAATGAGCAGTTCTTC
CSAEGDGPDRYNEQFF
>TRBD1|TRBJ1-2|NA|TRBV20-1|13
TGCAGTGCTTGGACAGGGACTAACTATGGCTACACCTTC
CSAWTGTNYGYTF